Below, 25 T cell receptor beta chains from the same sample are listed, as sequenced in a study of blood T cell repertoires in COVID-19. Profiled with immunoSEQ multiplex PCR; TCRdb holds only in-frame clones, not every one. The table lists approximately 150,000 clones, 88% of them singletons, with about 2% in the top ten. Sequencing used peripheral blood. Receptors originate from a man between 65 and 85 years old with active COVID-19.

This clone was seen only a few times. This chain joins TRBV6-6 and TRBJ2-7, with 8 bases aligning to TRBD1. Germline CDR1 and CDR2: MNHNY and SVGAGI (reference sequence). V was pared by 7 bases and J by 0 bases, with 2 bases of the junction left unmatched. CDR3 length equals 13 residues. The CDR3 reads CASTGGASYEQYF. For the CDR3, the DNA is TGTGCCAGCACAGGGGGCGCCTCCTACGAGCAGTACTTC.

The rearrangement joins TRBV7-2 to TRBJ2-7; maybe TRBD2 (5 bases). The ends were cut back, 3 bases at V and 4 bases at J, with 13 bases in the middle. There are 14 residues in the CDR3. Germline CDR1 and CDR2: SGHTA and FQGNSA. This CDR3 is CASSFGLALYEQYF. CDR3 sequence (DNA): TGTGCCAGCAGCTTTGGTCTAGCCCTATACGAGCAGTACTTC.

The chain links TRBV18 to TRBJ1-4; 8 bases map to TRBD1. The V gene end was trimmed by 5 bases and the J gene end by 7 bases; junction bases not matched to a gene: 6. Per the germline V gene, CDR1 is KGHSH and CDR2 is LQKENI. This CDR3 region has 14 residues. The CDR3 DNA is TGTGCCAGCTCATCAGGGACAGGCCCTGAAAAACTGTTTTTT. Translation: CASSSGTGPEKLFF.

The chain recombines TRBV5-1 with TRBJ2-5, with a weak D call TRBD1 (6 bases). Trimming took 3 bases from V and 3 from J, leaving 12 bases between them. The germline V gene encodes CDR1 SGHRS and CDR2 YFSETQ. The CDR3 extends over 14 amino acids. CDR3 in DNA: TGCGCCAGCAGCTCTGGGGCAGGGGAAGAGACCCAGTACTTC. Translation gives CASSSGAGEETQYF.

This clone turned up a few times. The chain is built from TRBV5-1 and TRBJ2-5; the D gene is possibly TRBD1 (6 bases). V was cut by 3 bases and J by 9 bases, with 24 bases left in between. Germline V gene data show CDR1 as SGHRS and CDR2 as YFSETQ. The CDR3 is 16 residues long. CDR3 sequence: CASSSTPTGSGGAQYF. The CDR3 DNA follows: TGCGCCAGCAGCTCGACGCCTACAGGGAGCGGCGGAGCCCAGTACTTC.

V usage is TRBV2 and J usage is TRBJ2-3, with TRBD1 matching over 7 bases. This CDR3 region has 14 residues. In germline, CDR1 is SNHLY, CDR2 FYNNEI. V shed 5 bases and J 3 bases; nucleotides not matched to a gene: 5. The CDR3 loop reads CASSSRQGTDTQYF. In nucleotides, the CDR3 is TGTGCCAGCAGTAGCCGACAGGGAACAGATACGCAGTATTTT.

This chain connects TRBV27 to TRBJ2-1, with a possible D match to TRBD2 (6 bases). The germline gives CDR1 MNHEY, CDR2 SMNVEV (reference sequence). The V end lost 5 bases, the J end lost 9 bases, and 26 bases lay between the germline ends. The CDR3 loop spans 17 amino acids. The CDR3 region is CASSAPQTSLVTGEQFF. DNA for the CDR3: TGTGCCAGCAGTGCCCCACAGACTAGTTTGGTTACAGGTGAGCAGTTCTTC.

This chain joins TRBV5-1 and TRBJ2-2; a weak D match, TRBD1 (6 bases). The V end lost 8 bases, the J end lost 3 bases, and 17 bases lay between the germline ends. From germline, CDR1 is SGHRS and CDR2 YFSETQ. CDR3 length: 15 amino acids. DNA of the CDR3: TGCGCCAGTAAACAGGGTGGTATGTACACCGGGGAGCTGTTTTTT. Amino acid sequence: CASKQGGMYTGELFF.

V gene TRBV4-2 combines with J gene TRBJ1-4; D not certain. Germline CDR1 reads LGHNA; CDR2 reads YNFKEQ. The germline V and J ends were trimmed by 7 bases and 6 bases, with 15 bases remaining between them. The CDR3 length is 14 residues. This chain's CDR3 is CASNKRSLDEKLFF. The CDR3 DNA follows: TGTGCCAGCAATAAACGGTCCCTTGATGAAAAACTGTTTTTT.

The rearrangement joins TRBV7-9 to TRBJ1-1, with D unresolved. V gave up 3 bases and J gave up 0 bases, with 5 bases separating them. This CDR3 is built from 13 residues. The germline CDR1 and CDR2 sequences are SEHNR and FQNEAQ (reference sequence). CDR3: CASSFDMNTEAFF. The CDR3, as DNA: TGTGCCAGCAGCTTTGACATGAACACTGAAGCTTTCTTT.

The rearrangement links TRBV5-1 to TRBJ2-3; a possible D gene is TRBD1 (6 bases). The CDR3 loop spans 16 amino acids. Germline values: CDR1 SGHRS, CDR2 YFSETQ. Trimming left V 3 bases short and J 0 bases short, with 14 bases between. CDR3 nucleotide sequence: TGCGCCAGCAGCTCCCTCTTGGGGGCTAGCACAGATACGCAGTATTTT. This sequence encodes CASSSLLGASTDTQYF.

There are a few counts of this clone. The rearrangement uses TRBV11-1 and TRBJ2-7, with D possibly matching TRBD2 (5 bases). The CDR3 is made up of 15 amino acids. Germline CDR1 is SGHAT and CDR2 is FQDESV (reference sequence). The V end was cut by 2 bases, the J end by 0 bases, with 11 bases between. CDR3 nucleotides: TGTGCCAGCAGCTTACTTGAAGGGAGCTCCTACGAGCAGTACTTC. It encodes CASSLLEGSSYEQYF.

The chain combines TRBV27 with TRBJ2-3, with D possibly TRBD1 on 6 matching bases. Germline loops: CDR1 MNHEY, CDR2 SMNVEV (reference sequence). V was shortened by 6 bases and J by 2 bases, with 12 bases between the two germline ends. This CDR3 comprises 14 residues. This chain's CDR3 is CASRRTEFTDTQYF. CDR3 DNA: TGTGCCAGCAGACGGACAGAATTCACAGATACGCAGTATTTT.

A few counts support this clone. This chain joins TRBV7-2 and TRBJ1-6, with D tentatively TRBD1 (5 bases). Per the germline V gene, CDR1 is SGHTA and CDR2 is FQGNSA. With 2 bases removed from V and 7 bases from J, the gap between germline ends came to 15 bases. This CDR3 has 16 amino acids. CDR3: CASSLMSAGLNSPLHF. The CDR3 DNA follows: TGTGCCAGCAGCTTAATGTCGGCAGGGTTAAATTCACCCCTCCACTTT.

The gene calls are TRBV2 and TRBJ1-4; TRBD1 is a possible D gene (5 bases). With 2 bases removed from V and 6 bases from J, the gap between germline ends came to 13 bases. The germline gives CDR1 SNHLY, CDR2 FYNNEI. The CDR3 runs to 15 residues. Written as DNA, the CDR3 is TGTGCCAGCAGTGAAAGGACATGGGAGGATGAAAAACTGTTTTTT. This translates into CASSERTWEDEKLFF.

This clone has just a few counts. V usage is TRBV7-2 and J usage is TRBJ2-7, with D possibly being TRBD2 (6 bases). V lost 2 bases, J lost 9 bases, and 14 bases lay in between. The CDR3 totals 13 residues. Germline V lookup: CDR1 SGHTA, CDR2 FQGNSA. The CDR3 here is CASSLWRDGVQYF. The CDR3 DNA is TGTGCCAGCAGCTTATGGAGGGACGGGGTGCAGTACTTC.

The rearrangement links TRBV30 to TRBJ1-1; D gene unclear. Germline lookup yields CDR1 GTSNPN and CDR2 SVGIG (reference sequence). Trimming cost V 4 bases and J 1 base, with 7 bases left between them. The CDR3 covers 12 residues. The CDR3 DNA reads as TGTGCCTGGATTAACAGGAACACTGAAGCTTTCTTT. Translated: CAWINRNTEAFF.

This chain joins TRBV20-1 and TRBJ2-1, with D possibly TRBD2 on 6 matching bases. The CDR3 runs to 11 residues. The V gene lost 5 bases and the J gene lost 9 bases, with 11 bases spanning the gap. Germline CDR1 is DFQATT and CDR2 is SNEGSKA (reference sequence). CDR3 bases: TGCAGTGCTGGGGGAGGCGGTGAGCAGTTCTTC. Translating it yields CSAGGGGEQFF.

V usage is TRBV27 and J usage is TRBJ2-7; TRBD1 agrees at 10 bases. V shed 6 bases and J 6 bases; nucleotides not matched to a gene: 5. This CDR3 is built from 13 residues. Germline V gene sequence: CDR1 MNHEY, CDR2 SMNVEV (reference sequence). The CDR3: CASRLTGGGEQYF. CDR3 in DNA: TGTGCCAGCAGGTTGACAGGGGGCGGCGAGCAGTACTTC.

The J gene is TRBJ2-3, the V gene TRBV24-1; TRBD2 might be the D (5 bases). From germline, CDR1 is KGHDR and CDR2 SFDVKD. There are 15 residues in the CDR3. Trimming left V 2 bases short and J 2 bases short, with 10 bases between. This chain's CDR3 is CATSDSGLYTDTQYF. The CDR3 DNA follows: TGTGCCACCAGTGATTCCGGACTTTACACAGATACGCAGTATTTT.

The V gene is TRBV6-5, the J gene TRBJ2-7; D might be TRBD2 (6 bases). CDR3 size: 13 residues. V was pared by 6 bases and J by 7 bases, with 16 bases between. Looked up from germline, CDR1 is MNHEY and CDR2 is SVGAGI. CDR3 protein: CASRNGGNSEQYF. The DNA of the CDR3 is TGTGCCAGCAGAAATGGGGGGAACTCTGAGCAGTACTTC.

V gene TRBV14 combines with J gene TRBJ2-1, with TRBD2 matching over 9 bases. The CDR3 runs 20 residues. CDR1 SGHDN and CDR2 FVKESK come from the germline V gene. After removal of 1 base from V and 5 bases from J, the junction contained 18 bases not matched to a gene. The CDR3 coding sequence is TGTGCCAGCAGCCAAGTTGCCTCGGGAGCGGGAGGACTTCGGAACAATGAGCAGTTCTTC. Its translation is CASSQVASGAGGLRNNEQFF.

The chain joins TRBV27 to TRBJ2-2; 8 nucleotides agree with TRBD2. The germline V gene encodes CDR1 MNHEY and CDR2 SMNVEV (reference sequence). This CDR3 comprises 15 residues. Trimming at V came to 5 bases and at J to 4 bases, leaving 6 bases not matched to a gene. CDR3 nucleotide sequence: TGTGCCAGCAGTACCCTTCTAGCGGGCACCGGGGAGCTGTTTTTT. It is translated as CASSTLLAGTGELFF.

This chain's CDR3 is CASSPSMGWTDTQYF. Here the CDR3 DNA reads TGTGCCAGCAGTCCCAGCATGGGCTGGACAGATACGCAGTATTTT. J is TRBJ2-3 and V is TRBV28; D ambiguous. V was trimmed by 5 bases and J by 3 bases, leaving 15 bases between them. This CDR3 is built from 15 residues. The V gene's germline CDR1 is MDHEN and CDR2 SYDVKM.

The rearrangement links TRBV9 to TRBJ1-5, with 9 bases fitting TRBD1. Trimming cost V 5 bases and J 5 bases; bases outside gene matches: 8. Germline V gives CDR1 SGDLS, CDR2 YYNGEE. This CDR3 has 15 amino acids. This chain's CDR3 is CASSAGQGRDQPQHF. CDR3 nucleotide sequence: TGTGCCAGCAGTGCCGGACAGGGGAGGGATCAGCCCCAGCATTTT.